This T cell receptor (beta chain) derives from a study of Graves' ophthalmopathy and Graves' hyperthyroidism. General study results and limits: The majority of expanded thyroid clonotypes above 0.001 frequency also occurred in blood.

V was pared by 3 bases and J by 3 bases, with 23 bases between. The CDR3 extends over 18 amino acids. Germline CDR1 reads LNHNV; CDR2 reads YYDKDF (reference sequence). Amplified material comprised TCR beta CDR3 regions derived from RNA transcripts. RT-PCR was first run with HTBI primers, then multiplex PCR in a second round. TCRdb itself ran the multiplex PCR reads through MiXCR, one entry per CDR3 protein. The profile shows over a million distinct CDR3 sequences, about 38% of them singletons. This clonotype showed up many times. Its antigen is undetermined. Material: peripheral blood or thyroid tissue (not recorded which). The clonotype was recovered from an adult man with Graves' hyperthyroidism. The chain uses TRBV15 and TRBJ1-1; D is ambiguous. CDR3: CATSSVRVINLKDTEAFF. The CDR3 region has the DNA TGTGCCACCAGCAGCGTAAGGGTGATAAACCTGAAGGACACTGAAGCTTTCTTT.